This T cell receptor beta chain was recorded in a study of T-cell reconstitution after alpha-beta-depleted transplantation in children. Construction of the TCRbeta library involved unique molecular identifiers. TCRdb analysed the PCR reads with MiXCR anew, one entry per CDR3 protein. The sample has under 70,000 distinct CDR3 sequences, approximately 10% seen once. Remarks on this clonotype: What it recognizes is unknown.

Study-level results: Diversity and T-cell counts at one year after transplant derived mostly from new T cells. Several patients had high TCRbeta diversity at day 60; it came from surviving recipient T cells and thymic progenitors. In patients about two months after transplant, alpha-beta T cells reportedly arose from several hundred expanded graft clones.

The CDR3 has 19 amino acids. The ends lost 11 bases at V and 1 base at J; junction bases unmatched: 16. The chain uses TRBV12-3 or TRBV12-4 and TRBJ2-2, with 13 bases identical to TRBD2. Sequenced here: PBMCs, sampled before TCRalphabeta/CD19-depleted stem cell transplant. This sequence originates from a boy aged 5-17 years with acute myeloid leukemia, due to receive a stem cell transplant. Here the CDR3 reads CAFSRNRLAGGRNTGELFF. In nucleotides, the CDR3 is TGTGCCTTCAGTCGGAACCGACTAGCGGGGGGCAGGAACACCGGGGAGCTGTTTTTT.